The 24 T cell receptor beta chains in this list originate from one sample, sequenced in a study of cytomegalovirus exposure and HLA in healthy donors. The PCR used 60 Vbeta and 13 Jbeta primers. Assay used: immunoSEQ multiplex PCR; TCRdb lists only in-frame clones, some missing. Here the sample spans roughly 120,000 clones, approximately 71% being singletons. The sequenced sample consisted of PBMCs. Every receptor here comes from a woman in her sixties or seventies in good health and CMV-seropositive.

The CDR3 sequence is CASRTESGVAGYGYTF. The DNA for the CDR3 is TGTGCCAGCAGAACAGAGTCTGGGGTGGCGGGCTATGGCTACACCTTC. The chain employs TRBV2 and TRBJ1-2; D is undetermined. The V end lost 6 bases, the J end lost 4 bases, and 21 bases lay between the germline ends. The CDR3 is made up of 16 amino acids. Germline CDR1 and CDR2: SNHLY and FYNNEI.

The sample holds a few counts of this clone. V gene TRBV7-9 combines with J gene TRBJ1-5; D call uncertain. Looked up from germline, CDR1 is SEHNR and CDR2 is FQNEAQ (reference sequence). V lost 1 base, J lost 4 bases, and 2 bases lay in between. This CDR3 is built from 12 residues. CDR3 nucleotide sequence: TGTGCCAGCAGCTTAGTAAATCAGCCCCAGCATTTT. Amino acid sequence: CASSLVNQPQHF.

The chain is built from TRBV7-9 and TRBJ1-2; D unclear. Germline values: CDR1 SEHNR, CDR2 FQNEAQ (reference sequence). V shed 0 bases and J shed 4 bases, with 3 bases lying between them. CDR3 length: 12 amino acids. The CDR3 DNA sequence: TGTGCCAGCAGCTTAGCCAGCTATGGCTACACCTTC. Translating it yields CASSLASYGYTF.

The genes are TRBV5-6 and TRBJ2-7, with D tentatively TRBD2 (5 bases). The V and J ends lost 0 bases and 6 bases respectively, with 10 bases between them. Per germline, CDR1 SGHDT and CDR2 YYEEEE. The CDR3 consists of 13 residues. The CDR3: CASSLAGVVEQYF. CDR3 coding DNA: TGTGCCAGCAGCTTGGCCGGGGTAGTCGAGCAGTACTTC.

The chain carries TRBV5-1 and TRBJ1-2, with 10 positions matching TRBD1. CDR3 size: 15 residues. Germline CDR1 and CDR2: SGHRS and YFSETQ. Trimming removed 4 bases from V and 2 bases from J; junction bases left unmatched: 5. CDR3: CASSASGQGNYGYTF. The DNA for the CDR3 is TGCGCCAGCAGCGCCTCGGGACAGGGGAACTATGGCTACACCTTC. The entire variable domain, with the rest obtained from reference TRBV5-1 and TRBJ1-2, is as follows: KAGVTQTPRYLIKTRGQQVTLSCSPISGHRSVSWYQQTPGQGLQFLFEYFSETQRNKGNFPGRFSGRQFSNSRSEMNVSTLELGDSALYLCASSASGQGNYGYTFGSGTRLTVV.

The V gene is TRBV6-5, the J gene TRBJ2-5; D may be TRBD1 (5 bases). The CDR3 extends over 13 amino acids. CDR1 is MNHEY, CDR2 SVGAGI, per germline. V shed 5 bases and J shed 7 bases, with 14 bases lying between them. The CDR3 sequence is CASSHMLGATQYF. CDR3 sequence (DNA): TGTGCCAGCAGTCATATGTTAGGGGCGACCCAGTACTTC.

The chain carries TRBV10-3 and TRBJ2-3; D not certain. The CDR3 totals 12 residues. Germline assignment: CDR1 ENHRY and CDR2 SYGVKD. V was shortened by 0 bases and J by 5 bases, with 3 bases between the two germline ends. The CDR3 here is CAISESLDTQYF. The CDR3 DNA reads TGTGCCATCAGTGAGTCCCTAGATACGCAGTATTTT.

This chain links TRBV10-3 with TRBJ2-1, with TRBD2 identical over 7 bases. Germline V CDR1 and CDR2: ENHRY, SYGVKD. J lost 6 bases, V lost 7 bases, and 12 bases had no gene match. The CDR3 is 15 amino acids. The CDR3 nucleotides read TGTGCCATCACCCCCAGCGGGGTTTTGGGCAATGAGCAGTTCTTC. As protein: CAITPSGVLGNEQFF.

The rearrangement links TRBV7-2 to TRBJ2-7, with a weak D call TRBD2 (5 bases). From germline, CDR1 is SGHTA and CDR2 FQGNSA. Deletions cut 2 bases from V and 0 bases from J, with 20 bases between. CDR3 length: 18 residues. CDR3 protein: CASSLSPRTVGFSYEQYF. In nucleotides, the CDR3 is TGTGCCAGCAGCTTATCCCCTAGGACTGTGGGTTTCTCCTACGAGCAGTACTTC.

The chain is built from TRBV5-1 and TRBJ1-2; 9 nucleotides match TRBD1. The germline gives CDR1 SGHRS, CDR2 YFSETQ. The CDR3 covers 16 residues. Trimming removed 3 bases from V and 2 bases from J; junction bases left unmatched: 8. For the CDR3, the DNA is TGCGCCAGCAGCTGGCGGGACAGGGACCAAAACTATGGCTACACCTTC. This translates into CASSWRDRDQNYGYTF.

J is TRBJ2-2 and V is TRBV10-3, with TRBD2 matching 10 bases. The CDR3 totals 13 residues. V shed 5 bases, J shed 7 bases, and the junction held 1 base outside the gene matches. CDR1 ENHRY and CDR2 SYGVKD come from the germline V gene. As DNA, the CDR3 is TGTGCCATCAGTACTAGCGGGGTCGGGGAGCTGTTTTTT. Protein: CAISTSGVGELFF.

The table lists this clone with a few counts. The gene calls are TRBV28 and TRBJ1-2; 9 bases fit TRBD1. The CDR3 is made up of 14 amino acids. Unmatched junction bases numbered 9, after V lost 6 bases and J lost 7 bases. In germline, CDR1 is MDHEN, CDR2 SYDVKM. CDR3 nucleotides: TGTGCCAGCAGCCCGGGGGACAGGGTAGTTGGCTACACCTTC. Protein sequence: CASSPGDRVVGYTF.

The chain couples TRBV10-3 to TRBJ2-3; possible D gene TRBD2, 7 bases. V was cut by 5 bases and J by 1 base, with 10 bases left in between. Germline V CDR1 and CDR2: ENHRY, SYGVKD. CDR3 length equals 14 residues. The CDR3 spells CAISSGGRTDTQYF. In nucleotides, the CDR3 is TGTGCCATCAGTTCCGGGGGGCGCACAGATACGCAGTATTTT.

The V call is TRBV6-1, the J call TRBJ2-5; D is possibly TRBD1 (6 bases). V dropped 7 bases and J dropped 2 bases, with 11 bases sitting between them. The CDR3 has 13 residues. Germline CDR1 is MNHNS and CDR2 is SASEGT. CDR3 loop: CASTDRFQETQYF. The CDR3 DNA reads TGTGCCAGCACGGACAGATTTCAAGAGACCCAGTACTTC.

Note on this clone: One end of the junction varies from germline; a read error may be responsible. This sample also contains other DNA sequences that code for the same CDR3. This CDR3 is CASSQDPDTGLGYGYTF. The CDR3 DNA reads as TGCGCCAGCAGCCAAGATCCGGACACCGGTCTAGGGTATGGCTACACCTTT. The chain links TRBV4-1 to TRBJ1-2; D is possibly TRBD1 (5 bases). The CDR3 is made up of 17 amino acids. Germline-derived CDR1 and CDR2 are MGHRA and YSYEKL.

The chain has TRBV30 and TRBJ1-3; D not certain. Germline CDR1 and CDR2: GTSNPN and SVGIG (reference sequence). CDR3 length: 14 residues. Trimming removed 4 bases at V and 2 bases at J, with 12 bases between. The CDR3 is CAWTPRGTGNTIYF. The CDR3 DNA sequence: TGTGCCTGGACCCCCCGGGGAACTGGAAACACCATATATTTT. Full variable domain (outside the CDR3, taken from reference TRBV30 and TRBJ1-3): SQTIHQWPATLVQPVGSPLSLECTVEGTSNPNLYWYRQAAGRGLQLLFYSVGIGQISSEVPQNLSASRPQDRQFILSSKKLLLSDSGFYLCAWTPRGTGNTIYFGEGSWLTVV.

V gene TRBV30 combines with J gene TRBJ1-2, with D perhaps TRBD1 (5 bases). Germline V CDR1 and CDR2: GTSNPN, SVGIG (reference sequence). The CDR3 covers 14 residues. V gave up 2 bases and J gave up 1 base, with 11 bases separating them. CDR3 sequence (DNA): TGTGCCTGGAGTCGACAGAGCCTTAACTATGGCTACACCTTC. Amino acid sequence: CAWSRQSLNYGYTF.

The chain employs TRBV18 and TRBJ2-7, with 7 nucleotides matching TRBD2. After removal of 0 bases from V and 0 bases from J, the junction contained 2 bases not matched to a gene. Germline assignment: CDR1 KGHSH and CDR2 LQKENI. The length of the CDR3 is 15 residues. The CDR3 nucleotides read TGTGCCAGCTCACCACCGGGGGGGAGCTCCTACGAGCAGTACTTC. Protein: CASSPPGGSSYEQYF.

The chain joins TRBV5-6 to TRBJ2-1; tentatively, D is TRBD1 (5 bases). In germline, CDR1 is SGHDT, CDR2 YYEEEE. The CDR3 extends over 13 amino acids. Trimming removed 2 bases at V and 9 bases at J, with 12 bases between. The CDR3 sequence: CASSLLQVGEQFF. CDR3 DNA sequence: TGTGCCAGCAGCTTATTACAGGTGGGTGAGCAGTTCTTC.

The chain is built from TRBV7-2 and TRBJ2-7; TRBD1 might be the D (5 bases). This CDR3 comprises 18 residues. Germline V CDR1 and CDR2: SGHTA, FQGNSA. The V gene lost 1 base and the J gene lost 0 bases, with 19 bases spanning the gap. The chain's CDR3 is CASSLEGHGRSSSYEQYF. CDR3 coding DNA: TGTGCCAGCAGCTTAGAAGGACATGGCAGATCAAGCTCCTACGAGCAGTACTTC. Combining the CDR3 with reference TRBV7-2 and TRBJ2-7 gives the whole variable domain GAGVSQSPSNKVTEKGKDVELRCDPISGHTALYWYRQSLGQGLEFLIYFQGNSAPDKSGLPSDRFSAERTGGSVSTLTIQRTQQEDSAVYLCASSLEGHGRSSSYEQYFGPGTRLTVT.

This chain uses TRBV10-3 with TRBJ1-4, with unresolved D. Germline-derived CDR1 and CDR2 are ENHRY and SYGVKD. V was pared by 3 bases and J by 2 bases, with 4 bases between. The CDR3 extends over 13 amino acids. This chain's CDR3 is CAISERTNEKLFF. In DNA, the CDR3 is TGTGCCATCAGTGAACGGACTAATGAAAAACTGTTTTTT.

The genes are TRBV6-6 and TRBJ2-7; tentative D call: TRBD1 (5 bases). The CDR3 is 13 amino acids. Per the germline V gene, CDR1 is MNHNY and CDR2 is SVGAGI (reference sequence). The germline V and J ends were trimmed by 5 bases and 6 bases, with 14 bases remaining between them. The CDR3 DNA reads as TGTGCCAGCAGTCAGGACAAGGAAGGCGAGCAGTACTTC. Its protein is CASSQDKEGEQYF.

V gene TRBV30 combines with J gene TRBJ2-7; the match to TRBD1 covers 7 bases. The CDR3 is 16 amino acids. Germline trimming cut 0 bases from V and 1 base from J; bases unmatched to any gene: 9. Germline V CDR1 and CDR2: GTSNPN, SVGIG (reference sequence). The CDR3 loop is CAWSVPGQVRSYEQYF. The CDR3, as DNA: TGTGCCTGGAGTGTACCCGGACAGGTCCGTTCCTACGAGCAGTACTTC.

The rearrangement links TRBV5-8 to TRBJ1-5; the D gene is possibly TRBD1 (5 bases). The V end lost 2 bases, the J end lost 5 bases, and 11 bases lay between the germline ends. Germline V gene lookup returns CDR1 SGHTS and CDR2 YDEGEE. The length of the CDR3 is 14 residues. The CDR3 DNA reads as TGTGCCAGCAGCTTTCTCAGGGCGGATCAGCCCCAGCATTTT. The encoded protein is CASSFLRADQPQHF.